These T cell receptor beta chains were read from a single sample in a study of technical replicates of blood from a handful of donors. TCRdb's copy holds only in-frame clones and misses some; the assay was immunoSEQ multiplex PCR. The profile shows around 60,000 clones, approximately 86% of them singletons. What was sequenced was PBMCs. The receptors were sampled from a human donor in good health. Some clones in this sample may be carry-over from other donors' samples. The CDR3 runs from the conserved cysteine through the conserved F or W. Fields, in order: V gene, clone size, D gene, J gene, CDR3 DNA, CDR3 protein. D genes are given only for firm matches. Only part of the rows carry a size: once, few, many, or a class if the clone is expanded.

>TRBV12-5|.|.|TRBJ2-1
TGTGCTAGTGGTCTGTCGTTTTGGGGAGTCCCTACCCATGAGCAGTTCTTC
CASGLSFWGVPTHEQFF
>TRBV12-5|.|TRBD1|TRBJ1-5
TGTGCTAGTGGTTTGGCAGCGGGGACAGGAGGCAATCAGCCCCAGCATTTT
CASGLAAGTGGNQPQHF
>TRBV30|few|TRBD2|TRBJ2-3
TGTGCCTGGAGTGTATCTGCGGGAGCTAGGGATACGCAGTATTTT
CAWSVSAGARDTQYF
>TRBV2|.|.|TRBJ2-5
TGTGCCAGCAGGGGCACAGCTGCCCAAGAGACCCAGTACTTC
CASRGTAAQETQYF
>TRBV27|.|TRBD1|TRBJ1-5
TGTGCCAGCAGACCCCGGGACAGACACAATCAGCCCCAGCATTTT
CASRPRDRHNQPQHF
>TRBV7-2|.|TRBD2|TRBJ2-3
TGTGCCAGCAGCTTAGCTAGCGGGGGCACAGATACGCAGTATTTT
CASSLASGGTDTQYF
>TRBV19|.|TRBD1|TRBJ2-2
TGTGCCAGTAGTTGGGACAGGGGAACCGGGGAGCTGTTTTTT
CASSWDRGTGELFF
>TRBV18|.|.|TRBJ1-1
TGTGCCAGCTCACCACGCGGACAGATGAACACTGAAGCTTTCTTT
CASSPRGQMNTEAFF
>TRBV6-1|.|TRBD2|TRBJ2-3
TGTGCCAGCAGTGGACAACTAGCGGCGACAGATACGCAGTATTTT
CASSGQLAATDTQYF
>TRBV6-5|.|.|TRBJ2-2
TGTGCCAGCAGTACCGGCGGCGGGGAGCTGTTTTTT
CASSTGGGELFF
>TRBV30|.|.|TRBJ1-3
TGTGCCTGTCAGGACTTCGGATCTGGAAACACCATATATTTT
CACQDFGSGNTIYF
>TRBV7-2|.|.|TRBJ1-1
TGTGCCAGCAGCCAAAAGGGGGGGGTCCCGAACACTGAAGCTTTCTTT
CASSQKGGVPNTEAFF
>TRBV9|.|.|TRBJ1-3
TGTGCCAGCAGCGTGGAGGGGATACGAAACACCATATATTTT
CASSVEGIRNTIYF
>TRBV7-2|.|TRBD1|TRBJ2-7
TGTGCCAGCCGCACTACAGGGGGCAACTACGAGCAGTACTTC
CASRTTGGNYEQYF
>TRBV2|.|.|TRBJ1-5
TGTGCCAGCAGTGTCCCGGGGTCTCCTTATCAGCCCCAGCATTTT
CASSVPGSPYQPQHF
>TRBV4-3|.|TRBD2|TRBJ2-1
TGCGCCAGCAGCCAAGATCGAATAGCGGGGGGTGAGCAGTTCTTC
CASSQDRIAGGEQFF
>TRBV2|.|TRBD1|TRBJ2-5
TGTGCCAGCCAAAAGACAGGGGGAGAGACCCAGTACTTC
CASQKTGGETQYF
>TRBV19|.|.|TRBJ1-2
TGTGCCAGTAGTACCTCAACGGCAGGGAAATATGGCTACACCTTC
CASSTSTAGKYGYTF
>TRBV4-2|.|TRBD2|TRBJ2-1
TGTGCCAGCAGCAGCCCCCAGCGGGGGGACAATGAGCAGTTCTTC
CASSSPQRGDNEQFF
>TRBV6-1|.|.|TRBJ1-2
TGTGCCAGCAGTGAAGCGCTGGTGGCGCGGGTCTATGGCTACACCTTC
CASSEALVARVYGYTF
>TRBV7-2|.|TRBD2|TRBJ2-7
TGTGCCAGCAGCTCCGGACTAGCGGCGAGCTCCTACGAGCAGTACTTC
CASSSGLAASSYEQYF
>TRBV6-6|.|.|TRBJ2-7
TGTGCCAGCAGACAGACAGCGGACTACACTACGAGCTACTTC
CASRQTADYTTSYF
>TRBV7-8|once|.|TRBJ2-3
TGTGCCAGCAGCTTAGCGTCGGCGGGGAGCACAGATACGCAGTATTTT
CASSLASAGSTDTQYF
>TRBV6-4|.|TRBD1|TRBJ2-5
TGTGCCAGCAGAGATCTTGACAGGGGGCTTAGCGAAGAGACCCAGTACTTC
CASRDLDRGLSEETQYF
>TRBV4-3|.|.|TRBJ2-7
TGCGCCAGCAGCCAAGATAACGGCGGAGCCTACGAGCAGTACTTC
CASSQDNGGAYEQYF
>TRBV7-5|.|.|TRBJ2-1
TGTGCCAGAAGCTATACCGGGACTAGCGGGGGTGAGCAGTTCTTC
CARSYTGTSGGEQFF
>TRBV7-6|.|.|TRBJ2-2
TGTGCCAGCAGCTTATTTGGAGGGGGCAACACCGGGGAGCTGTTTTTT
CASSLFGGGNTGELFF
>TRBV9|.|TRBD2|TRBJ2-1
TGTGCCAGCAGCGTAGGGTCCAGCGGGAGTTACAATGAGCAGTTCTTC
CASSVGSSGSYNEQFF
>TRBV4-2|.|TRBD2|TRBJ2-1
TGTGCCAGCAGCAGCCGACTAGCTGTCTACAATGAGCAGTTCTTC
CASSSRLAVYNEQFF
>TRBV4-1|.|.|TRBJ2-1
TGCGCCAGCAGCCCCTTGGGTAGCCACAATGAGCAGTTCTTC
CASSPLGSHNEQFF
>TRBV6-5|.|.|TRBJ2-7
TGTGCCAGCAGTTACTCGGAGGGAGTGGGCGAGCAGTACTTC
CASSYSEGVGEQYF
>TRBV5-1|once|.|TRBJ1-3
TGCGCCAGCAGCTCAGGGGCCTCTGGAAACACCATATATTTT
CASSSGASGNTIYF
>TRBV7-9|.|.|TRBJ2-7
TGTGCCAGCAGCCAGGACAAGCCCTACGAGCAGTACTTC
CASSQDKPYEQYF
>TRBV5-6|few|.|TRBJ1-1
TGTGCCAGCTCATGGGGACAAGTAATGACTGAAGCTTTCTTT
CASSWGQVMTEAFF
>TRBV30|few|.|TRBJ2-7
TGTGCCTGGAGCCCGGCAGGGATCTACAAGACCTACGAGCAGTACTTC
CAWSPAGIYKTYEQYF
>TRBV4-2|.|TRBD1|TRBJ2-3
TGTGCCAGCAGACATACAAACCGGGGGACAGGGAATACGGATACGCAGTATTTT
CASRHTNRGTGNTDTQYF
>TRBV7-7|.|.|TRBJ2-4
TGTGCCAGCACCGAACGGGGATGGGACATTCAGTACTTC
CASTERGWDIQYF
>TRBV25-1|.|.|TRBJ1-1
TGTGCCAGCAGTGAAGAACCTCACAGCAGTGACCCTGAAGCTTTCTTT
CASSEEPHSSDPEAFF
>TRBV10-3|.|.|TRBJ1-2
TGTGCCACCCAAAATGACGGAGACAACTATGGCTACACCTTC
CATQNDGDNYGYTF
>TRBV19|few|.|TRBJ1-1
TGTGCCAGTACCCGGGCCGGGGGTTCGTATTATGAAGCTTTCTTT
CASTRAGGSYYEAFF
>TRBV6-5|.|.|TRBJ2-1
TGTGCCAGCAGTGACCCACTACAGGCGAATGAGCAGTTCTTC
CASSDPLQANEQFF
>TRBV14|.|.|TRBJ1-4
TGTGCCAGCAGCCAACAACGACAGGCCGGAGAAAAACTGTTTTTT
CASSQQRQAGEKLFF
>TRBV6-1|.|.|TRBJ1-1
TGTGCCAGCACTATGAACACTGAAGCTTTCTTT
CASTMNTEAFF
>TRBV5-1|.|.|TRBJ2-3
TGCGCCAGCAGCTCAGGACACAGCACAGATACGCAGTATTTT
CASSSGHSTDTQYF
>TRBV18|.|TRBD2|TRBJ2-1
TGTGCCAGCTCACCCCGGGGGACTAGGGGGGACAATGAGCAGTTCTTC
CASSPRGTRGDNEQFF
>TRBV6-6|once|TRBD2|TRBJ2-3
TGTGCCAGCAGTACACCTAGCGGTCCAGATACGCAGTATTTT
CASSTPSGPDTQYF
>TRBV29-1|medium-sized|TRBD1|TRBJ1-2
TGCAGCGTTGAGACAGGGGTCCTCTATGGCTACACCTTC
CSVETGVLYGYTF
>TRBV5-1|.|TRBD1|TRBJ1-3
TGCGCCAGCAGCTTGACAGGGGGCTTTGGAAACACCATATATTTT
CASSLTGGFGNTIYF
>TRBV6-6|.|.|TRBJ1-3
TGTGCCAGCGTCGGAGGTTCGTCTGGAAACACCATATATTTT
CASVGGSSGNTIYF
>TRBV6-5|few|TRBD2|TRBJ2-7
TGTGCCAGCAGTCGGACTAGCGGGAGCTACGAGCAGTACTTC
CASSRTSGSYEQYF
>TRBV13|once|.|TRBJ1-1
TGTGCCAGCAGCCAAGACACCGGGACAAGAAACACTGAAGCTTTCTTT
CASSQDTGTRNTEAFF
>TRBV15|.|TRBD2|TRBJ2-3
TGTGCCACCAGCAGACAATCCGGGACTAGACTGGATACGCAGTATTTT
CATSRQSGTRLDTQYF
>TRBV4-3|few|.|TRBJ2-1
TGCGCCAGCAGCCAAGATATGGGGGGACAGTACAATGAGCAGTTCTTC
CASSQDMGGQYNEQFF
>TRBV4-1|.|TRBD1|TRBJ2-3
TGCGCCAGCAGCCCACAGGGGGCGGGCACAGATACGCAGTATTTT
CASSPQGAGTDTQYF
>TRBV19|.|.|TRBJ2-6
TGTGCCAGTCTAAACAACAGGGTCGCTGGGGCCAACGTCCTGACTTTC
CASLNNRVAGANVLTF
>TRBV6-6|.|.|TRBJ2-2
TGTGCCAGCAGATGGACTACCGGGGAGCTGTTTTTT
CASRWTTGELFF